This T cell receptor (beta chain) was captured in a study of siplizumab effects on memory and regulatory T cells. General study points: Sequences that were alloreactive and traceable to unstimulated CD4+ memory cells were significantly reduced by siplizumab. The apparent diversity of naive T cells exceeded that of memory cells, and naive T cells seemed to make a major contribution to the alloresponse.

This CDR3 is built from 10 residues. Germline values: CDR1 LGHNT, CDR2 FRNRAP. Trimming cost V 7 bases and J 5 bases, with 5 bases left between them. As concerns this clone: Its antigen is undetermined.

Sequenced by immunoSEQ multiplex PCR; TCRdb stores in-frame clones only, minus some. There are over 95,000 clones in the sample; 93% occur only once, and about 0.16% lies in the top ten. The sequence was collected from a human donor in good health. The sample comprised non-Treg CD4+ T cells sorted from blood. The rearrangement joins TRBV12-5 to TRBJ2-5; D is undetermined. CDR3 nucleotide sequence: TGTGCTAGTGCCCGGGAGACCCAGTACTTC. The encoded protein is CASARETQYF. Using reference TRBV12-5 and TRBJ2-5 for the parts outside the CDR3, the full variable domain is DARVTQTPRHKVTEMGQEVTMRCQPILGHNTVFWYRQTMMQGLELLAYFRNRAPLDDSGMPKDRFSAEMPDATLATLKIQPSEPRDSAVYFCASARETQYFGPGTRLLVL.